Given below is one T cell receptor (beta chain) in context. The CDR3 is 14 residues long. The V gene's germline CDR1 is KGHSH and CDR2 LQKENI. Trimming removed 3 bases at V and 1 base at J, with 9 bases between. The sample is drawn from a study of blood T cell repertoires in COVID-19. Background on the study: T cells, B-cell-depleted T cells, or PBMCs supplied cDNA or gDNA.

This table comes from immunoSEQ multiplex PCR, and its TCRdb copy is limited to in-frame clones, with some not included. This sample has 30,000 to 40,000 clones, with 70% to 90% found just once. Source material: peripheral blood. The rearrangement joins TRBV18 to TRBJ1-1; no clear D. This TCR came from a human donor in a cohort sampled during active COVID-19. The CDR3 DNA reads TGTGCCAGCTCACCCCAGCGGGCGAACACTGAAGCTTTCTTT. It is translated as CASSPQRANTEAFF.